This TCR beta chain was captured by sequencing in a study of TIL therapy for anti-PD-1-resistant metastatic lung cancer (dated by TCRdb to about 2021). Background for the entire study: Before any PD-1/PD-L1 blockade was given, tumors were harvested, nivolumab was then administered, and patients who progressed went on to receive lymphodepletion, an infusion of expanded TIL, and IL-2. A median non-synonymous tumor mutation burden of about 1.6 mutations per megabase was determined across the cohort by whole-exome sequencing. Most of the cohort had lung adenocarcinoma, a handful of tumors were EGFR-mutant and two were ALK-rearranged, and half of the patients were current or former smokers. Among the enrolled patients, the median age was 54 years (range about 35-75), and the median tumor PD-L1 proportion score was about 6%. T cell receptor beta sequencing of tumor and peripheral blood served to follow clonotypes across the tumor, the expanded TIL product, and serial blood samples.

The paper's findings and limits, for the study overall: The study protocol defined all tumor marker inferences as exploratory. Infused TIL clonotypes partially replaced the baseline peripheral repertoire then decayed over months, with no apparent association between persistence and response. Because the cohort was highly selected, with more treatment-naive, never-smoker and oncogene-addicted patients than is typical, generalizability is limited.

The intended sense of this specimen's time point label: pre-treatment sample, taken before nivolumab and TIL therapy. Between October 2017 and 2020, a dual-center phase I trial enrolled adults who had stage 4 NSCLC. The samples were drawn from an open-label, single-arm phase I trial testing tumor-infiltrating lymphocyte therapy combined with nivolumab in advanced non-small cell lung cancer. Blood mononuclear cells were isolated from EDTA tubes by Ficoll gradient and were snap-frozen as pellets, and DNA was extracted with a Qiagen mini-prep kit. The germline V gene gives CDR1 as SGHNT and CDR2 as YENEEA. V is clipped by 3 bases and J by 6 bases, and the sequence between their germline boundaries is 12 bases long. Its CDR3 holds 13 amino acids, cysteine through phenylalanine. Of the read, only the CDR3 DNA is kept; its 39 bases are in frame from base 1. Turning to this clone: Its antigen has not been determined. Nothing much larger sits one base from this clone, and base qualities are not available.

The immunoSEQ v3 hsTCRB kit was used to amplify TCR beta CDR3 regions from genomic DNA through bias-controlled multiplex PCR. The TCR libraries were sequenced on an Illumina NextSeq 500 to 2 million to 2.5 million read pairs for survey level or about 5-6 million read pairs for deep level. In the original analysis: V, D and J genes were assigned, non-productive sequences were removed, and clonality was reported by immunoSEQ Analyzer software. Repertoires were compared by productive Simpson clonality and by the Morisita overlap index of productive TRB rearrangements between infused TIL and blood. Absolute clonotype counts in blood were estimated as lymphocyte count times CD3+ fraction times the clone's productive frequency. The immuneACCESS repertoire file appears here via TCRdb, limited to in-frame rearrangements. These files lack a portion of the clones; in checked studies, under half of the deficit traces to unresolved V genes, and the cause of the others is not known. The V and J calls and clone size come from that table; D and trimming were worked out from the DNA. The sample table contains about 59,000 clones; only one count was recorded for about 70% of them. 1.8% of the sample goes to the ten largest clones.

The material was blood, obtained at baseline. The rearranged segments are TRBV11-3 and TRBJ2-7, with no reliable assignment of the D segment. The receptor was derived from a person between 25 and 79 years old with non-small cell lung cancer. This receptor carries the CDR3 CASSLSRDSEQYF. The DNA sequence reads TGTGCCAGCAGCTTGAGCAGAGACTCCGAGCAGTACTTC.